The 9 T cell receptor beta chains below come from one sample, sequenced in a study of sequential checkpoint blockade in melanoma. Treatment meaning: randomized to nivolumab then ipilimumab (arm A) or the reverse (arm B). The method was immunoSEQ multiplex PCR; TCRdb's version includes in-frame clones alone and lacks a portion of them. Here the sample spans about 12,000 clones, about four fifths being singletons. The material was CD8+ T cells sorted from blood (inferred from file names), obtained from a patient given nivolumab and ipilimumab in sequence. The origin of the receptors is a human donor with melanoma.

This clone is a singleton in its sample. The V gene is TRBV6-5, the J gene TRBJ1-6, with TRBD1 as a possible D gene (6 bases). This CDR3 contains 13 residues. Germline lookup yields CDR1 MNHEY and CDR2 SVGAGI. Trimming removed 6 bases at V and 7 bases at J, with 10 bases between. The DNA for the CDR3 is TGTGCCAGCAGCTCAGGGGCAAATTCACCCCTCCACTTT. Translated, it gives CASSSGANSPLHF.

V is TRBV28 and J is TRBJ2-4; 9 nucleotides line up with TRBD1. V was pared by 5 bases and J by 6 bases, with 8 bases of the junction left unmatched. CDR3 size: 15 residues. Germline assignment: CDR1 MDHEN and CDR2 SYDVKM. The CDR3 loop is CASSKATGGSNIQYF. CDR3 nucleotide sequence: TGTGCCAGCAGTAAGGCGACAGGGGGTTCAAACATTCAGTACTTC.

The V call is TRBV5-8, the J call TRBJ1-1, with D unresolved. The V and J ends lost 3 bases and 4 bases respectively, with 10 bases between them. This CDR3 comprises 13 residues. In germline, CDR1 is SGHTS, CDR2 YDEGEE. The CDR3 sequence: CASSYGRVTEAFF. CDR3 DNA: TGTGCCAGCAGCTACGGGAGGGTCACTGAAGCTTTCTTT.

The chain couples TRBV6-5 to TRBJ2-7; 9 bases are shared with TRBD1. The CDR3 consists of 14 residues. CDR1 MNHEY and CDR2 SVGAGI come from the germline V gene. The V segment lost 4 bases and the J segment 5 bases; nucleotides outside the gene matches: 6. The CDR3 region is CASSSGTGFNEQYF. As DNA, the CDR3 is TGTGCCAGCAGTTCCGGGACAGGGTTCAACGAGCAGTACTTC.

V usage is TRBV29-1 and J usage is TRBJ2-7; tentative D call: TRBD1 (6 bases). The CDR3 totals 16 residues. CDR1 SQVTM and CDR2 ANQGSEA come from the germline V gene. Trimming left V 4 bases short and J 5 bases short, with 24 bases between. CDR3 coding DNA: TGCAGCGTTGCCCTAGTTGCGGCAGGGGCTACCGACGAGCAGTACTTC. Translating gives CSVALVAAGATDEQYF.

The chain recombines TRBV6-5 with TRBJ1-2; 9 positions agree with TRBD1. Germline assignment: CDR1 MNHEY and CDR2 SVGAGI. Unmatched junction bases numbered 11, after V lost 9 bases and J lost 9 bases. The CDR3 has 13 amino acids. The CDR3 loop is CASWGQGIRSYTF. CDR3 nucleotide sequence: TGTGCCAGTTGGGGACAGGGTATACGTAGCTACACCTTC.

The V gene is TRBV7-9, the J gene TRBJ2-3; a weak D match, TRBD2 (7 bases). Trimming stripped 1 base from V and 3 bases from J, with 14 bases between. The germline CDR1 and CDR2 sequences are SEHNR and FQNEAQ (reference sequence). CDR3 length: 16 amino acids. CDR3 bases: TGTGCCAGCAGCTTAGGGGCGGGGGCCCTGACAGATACGCAGTATTTT. Translation: CASSLGAGALTDTQYF.

The chain has TRBV10-1 and TRBJ2-5, with D perhaps TRBD2 (5 bases). The germline V and J ends were trimmed by 3 bases and 4 bases, with 15 bases remaining between them. The germline CDR1 and CDR2 sequences are WNHNN and SYGVQD (reference sequence). This CDR3 region has 15 residues. The CDR3 region has the DNA TGCGCCAGCAGTGACCCCCACAGAGGGCTAGAGACCCAGTACTTC. It translates to CASSDPHRGLETQYF.

The CDR3 bases are TGCGCCAGCAGCCTAGCAGGGACTACCGGGGAGCTGTTTTTT. Translated: CASSLAGTTGELFF. The chain employs TRBV4-3 and TRBJ2-2, with D tentatively TRBD2 (6 bases). Trimming left V 4 bases short and J 5 bases short, with 11 bases between. In germline, CDR1 is LGHNA, CDR2 YSLEER. CDR3 size: 14 residues.